A selection of T cell receptor beta chains follows, all from one sample in a study of tumor and adjacent non-tumor tissue in lung cancer. MiXCR was run by TCRdb on the multiplex PCR reads, yielding one entry per CDR3 protein. The sample consists of approximately 110,000 distinct CDR3 sequences, around 80% of them appearing once. Sequencing used lung tumor tissue. Source of these receptors: a woman in her sixties or seventies with non-small cell lung cancer. Each CDR3 is given without its conserved first and last residue. Fields, in order: D gene, V gene, CDR3 protein. D genes are given only for firm matches.

>NA|TRBV19
ATREPGPGNIIY
>NA|TRBV11-2
ASSLKAARDSNQPQH
>NA|TRBV11-3
ASSPVGGGSYKQC
>NA|TRBV6-2/TRBV6-3
ASSYRDTGELF
>TRBD2|TRBV20-1
SVKRLASFGTDTQY
>NA|TRBV18
ASSPRSGHNQPQH
>TRBD2|TRBV11-3
ASSLKLTSGRHNEQF
>TRBD2|TRBV11-1
ASSSTALAGVSGKLF
>NA|TRBV7-8
ASSSRRGAGCNEKLY
>NA|TRBV11-2
ASSLDAGASPLH
>NA|TRBV30
ACSTGTHLGTFTDTQY
>NA|TRBV4-3
ASSQDHYRDYDYT
>TRBD1|TRBV30
AWSNGQGNSPHH
>NA|TRBV6-2/TRBV6-3
AGSYSRRVGTEAF
>NA|TRBV11-1
VSSRLGGGEQL
>NA|TRBV28
ASSTRTRARKETQY
>NA|TRBV11-3
ASSLVSNTGELI
>NA|TRBV28
DSSLEAGVVKNIQY
>NA|TRBV6-2/TRBV6-3
ASRLPAGDASNYGYT
>NA|TRBV6-2/TRBV6-3
ASSYSPHERLNNQPQH
>TRBD1|TRBV6-2/TRBV6-3
ASTTGGIQPQH